The entry below describes one T cell receptor (beta chain). Libraries were prepared by immunoSEQ multiplex PCR; TCRdb keeps only in-frame clonotypes and omits some of them. In the table there are 110,000 or so clones, around 82% of which are singletons. The CDR3 loop spans 17 amino acids. Germline V gives CDR1 LNHDA, CDR2 SQIVND (reference sequence). The V end lost 7 bases, the J end lost 3 bases, and 24 bases lay between the germline ends. The data were taken from a study of control samples from healthy donors and cancer patients. The V and J genes are TRBV19 and TRBJ1-2; maybe TRBD1 (5 bases). The sample taken for sequencing was blood. This receptor was obtained from a woman between 50 and 59 years old in good health. The CDR3 spells CASTTNLDNQPYYGYTF. The CDR3 DNA reads as TGTGCCAGTACCACAAACTTGGACAACCAGCCTTACTATGGCTACACCTTC.